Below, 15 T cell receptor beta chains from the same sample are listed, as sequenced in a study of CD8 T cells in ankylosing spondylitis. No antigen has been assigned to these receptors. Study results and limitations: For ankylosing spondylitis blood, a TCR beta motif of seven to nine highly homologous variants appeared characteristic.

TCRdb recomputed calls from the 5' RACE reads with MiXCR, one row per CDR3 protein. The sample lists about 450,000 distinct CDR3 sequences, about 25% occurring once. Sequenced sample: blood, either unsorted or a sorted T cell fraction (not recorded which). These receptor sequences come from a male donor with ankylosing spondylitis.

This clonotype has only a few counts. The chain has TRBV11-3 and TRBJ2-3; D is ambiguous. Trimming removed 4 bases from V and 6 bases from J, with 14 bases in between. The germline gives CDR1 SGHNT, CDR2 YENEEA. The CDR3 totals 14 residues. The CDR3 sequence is CASSSVGFSDTQYF. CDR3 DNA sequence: TGTGCCAGCAGCTCGGTAGGGTTTTCGGATACGCAGTATTTT.

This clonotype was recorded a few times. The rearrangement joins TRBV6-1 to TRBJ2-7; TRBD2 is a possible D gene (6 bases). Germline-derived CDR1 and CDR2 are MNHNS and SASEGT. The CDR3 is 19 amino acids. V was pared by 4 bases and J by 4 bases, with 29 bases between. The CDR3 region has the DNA TGTGCCAGCAGTGTTTGGATCTTGGAGTATGCGGGGAAACCTTACGAGCAGTACTTC. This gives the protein CASSVWILEYAGKPYEQYF.

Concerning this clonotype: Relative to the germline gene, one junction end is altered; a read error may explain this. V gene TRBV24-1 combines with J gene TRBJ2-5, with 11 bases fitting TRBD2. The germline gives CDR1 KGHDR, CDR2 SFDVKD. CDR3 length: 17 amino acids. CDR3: CATSRTLAGGNLETQCF. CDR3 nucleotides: TGTGCCACGAGCAGAACCCTAGCGGGAGGTAACCTTGAGACCCAGTGCTTC.

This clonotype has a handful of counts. The CDR3 DNA reads TGCAGTGCTATCCAGGGGTTCGGCAATCAGCCCCAGCATTTT. The encoded protein is CSAIQGFGNQPQHF. The chain carries TRBV20-1 and TRBJ1-5; a weak D match, TRBD1 (6 bases). The CDR3 is 14 residues long. V was cut by 4 bases and J by 2 bases, with 12 bases left in between. Germline V CDR1 and CDR2: DFQATT, SNEGSKA (reference sequence).

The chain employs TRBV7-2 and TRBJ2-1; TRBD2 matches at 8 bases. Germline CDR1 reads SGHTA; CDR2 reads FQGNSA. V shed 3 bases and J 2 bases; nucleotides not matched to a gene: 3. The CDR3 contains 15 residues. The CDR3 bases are TGTGCCAGCAGCTTCCAGCGGGGGCCCTACAATGAGCAGTTCTTC. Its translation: CASSFQRGPYNEQFF.

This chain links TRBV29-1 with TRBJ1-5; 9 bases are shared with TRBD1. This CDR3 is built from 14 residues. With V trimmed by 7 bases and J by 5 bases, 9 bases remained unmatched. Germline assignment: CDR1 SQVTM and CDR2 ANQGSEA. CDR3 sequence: CSARDREGDQPQHF. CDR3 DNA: TGCAGCGCCCGGGACAGGGAAGGGGATCAGCCCCAGCATTTT.

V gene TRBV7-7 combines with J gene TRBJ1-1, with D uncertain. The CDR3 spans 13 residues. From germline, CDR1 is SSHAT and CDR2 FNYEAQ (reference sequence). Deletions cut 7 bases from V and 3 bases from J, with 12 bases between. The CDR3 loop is CASTPWADTEAFF. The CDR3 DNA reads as TGTGCCAGCACCCCCTGGGCGGACACTGAAGCTTTCTTT.

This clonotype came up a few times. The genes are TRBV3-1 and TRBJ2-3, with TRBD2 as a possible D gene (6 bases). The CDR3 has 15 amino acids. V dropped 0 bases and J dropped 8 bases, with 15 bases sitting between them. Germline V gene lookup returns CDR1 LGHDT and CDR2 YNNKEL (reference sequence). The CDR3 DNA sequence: TGTGCCAGCAGCCAAGATGGGACTGGTTCAAGTACGCAGTATTTT. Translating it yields CASSQDGTGSSTQYF.

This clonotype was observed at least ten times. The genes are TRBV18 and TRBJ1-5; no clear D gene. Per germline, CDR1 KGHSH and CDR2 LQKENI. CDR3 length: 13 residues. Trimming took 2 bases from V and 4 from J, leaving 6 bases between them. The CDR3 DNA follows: TGTGCCAGCTCACCAGAGGCTAATCAGCCCCAGCATTTT. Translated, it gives CASSPEANQPQHF.

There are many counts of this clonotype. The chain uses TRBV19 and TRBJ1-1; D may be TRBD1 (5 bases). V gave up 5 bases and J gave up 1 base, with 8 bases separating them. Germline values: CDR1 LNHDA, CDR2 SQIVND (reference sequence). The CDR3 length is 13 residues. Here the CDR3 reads CASSWQGNTEAFF. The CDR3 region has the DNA TGTGCCAGTAGTTGGCAGGGGAACACTGAAGCTTTCTTT.

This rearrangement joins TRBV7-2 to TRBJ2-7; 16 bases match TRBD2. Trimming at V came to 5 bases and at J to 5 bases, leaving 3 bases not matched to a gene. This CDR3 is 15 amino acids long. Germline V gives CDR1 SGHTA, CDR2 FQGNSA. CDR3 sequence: CASSLGTSGRDEQYV. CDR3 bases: TGTGCCAGCAGCCTCGGGACTAGCGGGAGGGACGAGCAGTACGTC.

The CDR3 DNA follows: TGCGCCAGCAGCTTGGAGCGGGACCTGCGCACAGATACGCAGTATTTT. Encoded protein: CASSLERDLRTDTQYF. The rearrangement uses TRBV5-1 and TRBJ2-3; TRBD2 matches at 7 bases. CDR3 length: 16 amino acids. J lost 1 base, V lost 0 bases, and 5 bases had no gene match. Looked up from germline, CDR1 is SGHRS and CDR2 is YFSETQ.

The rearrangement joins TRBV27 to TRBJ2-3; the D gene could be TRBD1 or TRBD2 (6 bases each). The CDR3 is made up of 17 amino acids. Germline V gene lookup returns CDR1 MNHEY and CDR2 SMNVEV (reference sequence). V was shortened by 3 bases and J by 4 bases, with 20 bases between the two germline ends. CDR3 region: CASSFRPGGPSADTQYF. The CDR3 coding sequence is TGTGCCAGCAGTTTTCGACCCGGGGGCCCGTCCGCAGATACGCAGTATTTT.

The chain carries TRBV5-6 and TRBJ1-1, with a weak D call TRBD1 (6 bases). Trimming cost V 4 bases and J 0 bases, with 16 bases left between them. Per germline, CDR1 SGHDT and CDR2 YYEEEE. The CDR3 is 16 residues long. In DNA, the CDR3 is TGTGCCAGCAGCCCTACGAGGGGGTGGGTGAACACTGAAGCTTTCTTT. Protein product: CASSPTRGWVNTEAFF.

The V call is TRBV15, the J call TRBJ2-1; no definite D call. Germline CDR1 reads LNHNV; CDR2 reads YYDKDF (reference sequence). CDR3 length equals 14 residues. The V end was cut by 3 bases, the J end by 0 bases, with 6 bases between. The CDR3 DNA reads TGTGCCACCAGCAGGGTTAGCTCCTACAATGAGCAGTTCTTC. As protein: CATSRVSSYNEQFF.